These 9 T cell receptor beta chains were all obtained from the same sample, sequenced in a study of molecular identifiers for immune sequencing clone quantification. MiXCR, applied by TCRdb to the PCR reads, yields one record per CDR3 protein. The profile covers thousands of distinct CDR3 sequences, with about 33% appearing a single time and 5% to 5.5% taken by the ten largest. Specimen: naive CD8+ T cells from blood, with Jurkat cell RNA spiked in. Described subset: FACS-sorted CD8+CD4-CCR7+CD45RA+ naive T cells. The receptors come from a human donor in good health. Some libraries in this study had Jurkat cell RNA spiked in.

Relative to its sample, this clonotype is medium-sized. The chain carries TRBV23-1 and TRBJ2-6; 8 bases map to TRBD1. TRBV23-1 is an ORF for which the function is uncertain. V lost 8 bases to trimming and J lost 0 bases; unmatched junction nucleotides: 12. The length of the CDR3 is 18 residues. The chain's CDR3 is CASRGLQGVCSGANVLTF. CDR3 nucleotide sequence: TGCGCCAGCCGGGGCTTACAGGGGGTCTGCTCTGGGGCCAACGTCCTGACTTTC.

The chain recombines TRBV20-1 with TRBJ2-1; D might be TRBD1 or TRBD2, each matching 5 bases. This CDR3 spans 13 amino acids. Germline CDR1 and CDR2: DFQATT and SNEGSKA (reference sequence). V was trimmed by 3 bases and J by 7 bases, leaving 13 bases between them. CDR3 nucleotides: TGCAGTGCTAGTGTCGGGGCCAGGAATGAGCAGTTCTTC. This translates into CSASVGARNEQFF.

This clonotype turned up a few times. At one end, the junction sequence differs from germline, possibly due to a read error. V and J are TRBV5-3 and TRBJ2-7; D not resolved. TRBV5-3 has ORF status, its function being uncertain. This CDR3 has 13 amino acids. CDR3 loop: CASSLRLEVEQYF. The DNA for the CDR3 is TGTGCCAGCAGCTTGCGGTTGGAAGTCGAGCAGTACTTC.

The genes are TRBV4-3 and TRBJ2-3; D uncertain. Trimming took 0 bases from V and 5 from J, leaving 6 bases between them. Looked up from germline, CDR1 is LGHNA and CDR2 is YSLEER. The CDR3 spans 13 residues. The CDR3 region is CASSQEALDTQYF. The CDR3 region has the DNA TGCGCCAGCAGCCAAGAAGCCCTAGATACGCAGTATTTT.

By sample fraction, this clonotype is medium-sized (0.01 to 0.1%). The chain couples TRBV13 to TRBJ2-2; D possibly corresponds to TRBD2 (6 bases). V was pared by 5 bases and J by 6 bases, with 7 bases between. Germline loops: CDR1 PRHDT, CDR2 FYEKMQ (reference sequence). The CDR3 contains 12 residues. The CDR3 loop is CASSGTSGELFF. The CDR3 DNA reads as TGTGCCAGCAGCGGGACTTCCGGGGAGCTGTTTTTT.

The chain employs TRBV5-3 and TRBJ2-2, with 11 bases identical to TRBD2. TRBV5-3 is marked as an open reading frame, function uncertain. This CDR3 has 16 amino acids. With V trimmed by 8 bases and J by 7 bases, 13 bases remained unmatched. This chain's CDR3 is CASSDSGRDGFGELFF. CDR3 nucleotide sequence: TGTGCCAGCAGCGATAGCGGGAGGGACGGGTTCGGGGAGCTGTTTTTT.

The chain combines TRBV2 with TRBJ1-4; D may be TRBD1 (5 bases). This CDR3 contains 14 residues. Germline V gene data show CDR1 as SNHLY and CDR2 as FYNNEI. Trimming pared 3 bases from V and 7 bases from J, leaving 12 bases between. The DNA of the CDR3 is TGTGCCAGCAGTGATGGGGCTTGGGCTGAAAAACTGTTTTTT. Protein: CASSDGAWAEKLFF.

V is TRBV4-1 and J is TRBJ2-7; 8 nucleotides line up with TRBD2. The CDR3 sequence is 16 residues long. Germline V gene sequence: CDR1 MGHRA, CDR2 YSYEKL. V was pared by 4 bases and J by 2 bases, with 10 bases of the junction left unmatched. CDR3 region: CASSPRSREGTYEQYF. CDR3 DNA: TGCGCCAGCAGCCCGCGAAGCCGGGAGGGGACCTACGAGCAGTACTTC.

About this clonotype itself: This is likely a read error, given that the CDR3 carries no conserved phenylalanine or tryptophan at its end. It is unclear where the CDR3 begins or ends on the DNA, so no DNA is shown, and the CDR3 is as TCRdb lists it. This chain joins TRBV4-3 and TRBJ2-7. The CDR3 sequence runs 14 residues, both termini included. The germline gives CDR1 LGHNA, CDR2 YSLEER. The CDR3 sequence is CASSQGGGHHEQDI.